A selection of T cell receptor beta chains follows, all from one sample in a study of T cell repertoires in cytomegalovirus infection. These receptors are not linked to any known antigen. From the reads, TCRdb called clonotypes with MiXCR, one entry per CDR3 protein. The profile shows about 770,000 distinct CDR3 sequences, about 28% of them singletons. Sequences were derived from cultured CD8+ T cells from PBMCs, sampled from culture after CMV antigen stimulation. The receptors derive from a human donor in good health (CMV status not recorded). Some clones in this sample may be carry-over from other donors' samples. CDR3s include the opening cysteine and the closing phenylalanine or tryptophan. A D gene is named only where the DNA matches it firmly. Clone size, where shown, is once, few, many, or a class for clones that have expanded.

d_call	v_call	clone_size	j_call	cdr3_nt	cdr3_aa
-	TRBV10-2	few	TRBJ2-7	TGCGCCAGCGGGGGATTGGGGGGTGCCTACGAGCAGTACTTC	CASGGLGGAYEQYF
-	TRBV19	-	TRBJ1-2	TGTGCCAGTAGTATAGGAGGAGGAGGGAACTATGGCTACACCTTC	CASSIGGGGNYGYTF
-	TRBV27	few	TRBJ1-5	TGTGCCAGCAGTTTCGTCCAGGCCGCAAATTGGAATCAGCCCCAGCATTTT	CASSFVQAANWNQPQHF
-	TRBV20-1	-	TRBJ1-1	TGCAGTGCTAGTCCCCCGGGGGGGGACACTGAAGCTTTCTTT	CSASPPGGDTEAFF
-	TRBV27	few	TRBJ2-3	TGTGCCAGCAGTTTAGACCCGGCGCAGTATTTT	CASSLDPAQYF
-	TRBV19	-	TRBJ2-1	TGTGCCAGTAGTATAGAGACAGCCTACAATGAGCAGTTCTTC	CASSIETAYNEQFF
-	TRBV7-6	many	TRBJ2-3	TGTGCCAGCAGCTTAGGGCGGGTGGGGCAGTATTTT	CASSLGRVGQYF
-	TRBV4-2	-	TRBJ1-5	TGTGCCAGCAGCCAAGAGATCGAGACAGGCTCTAATCAGCCCCAGCATTTT	CASSQEIETGSNQPQHF
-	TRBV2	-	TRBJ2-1	TGTGCCAGCAGTGGGACCGGGACTTTAAGCTCCTACAATGAGCAGTTCTTC	CASSGTGTLSSYNEQFF
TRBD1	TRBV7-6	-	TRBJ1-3	TGTGCCAGCAGCTCAGGACAGGGCGGAAACACCATATATTTT	CASSSGQGGNTIYF
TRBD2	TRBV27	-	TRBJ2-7	TGTGCCAGCAGTTTGTTGGGAGCTAGCGGGGTCGCGTACGAGCAGTACTTC	CASSLLGASGVAYEQYF
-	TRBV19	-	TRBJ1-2	TGTGCCAGCCAATGGGCAGGGACGTTGGACTATGGCTACACCTTC	CASQWAGTLDYGYTF
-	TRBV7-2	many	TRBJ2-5	TGTGCCAGCAGCTTACGAGACGTCTATGGGGAGACCCAGTACTTC	CASSLRDVYGETQYF
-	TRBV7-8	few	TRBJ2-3	TGTGCCAGCAGCTTAGCCTCGGGGGCCAATACGCAGTATTTT	CASSLASGANTQYF
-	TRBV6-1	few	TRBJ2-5	TGTGCCAGCAGTCTCCCCGATCCACACTCACGGCAAGAGACCCAGTACTTC	CASSLPDPHSRQETQYF
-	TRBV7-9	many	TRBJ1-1	TGTGCCAGCAGCTTAGGCGCAAGGGGAGCTTTCTTT	CASSLGARGAFF
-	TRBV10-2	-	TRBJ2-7	TGCGCCAGCAGTGAGTCTCTAGGCAGATCCTACGAGCAGTACTTC	CASSESLGRSYEQYF
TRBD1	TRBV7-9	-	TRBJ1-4	TGTGCCGGGGGGGACAGCAATGAAAAACTGTTTTTT	CAGGDSNEKLFF
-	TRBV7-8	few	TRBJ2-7	TGTGCCAGCAGCTCCATTCGGGGGCGGGACGAGCAGTACTTC	CASSSIRGRDEQYF